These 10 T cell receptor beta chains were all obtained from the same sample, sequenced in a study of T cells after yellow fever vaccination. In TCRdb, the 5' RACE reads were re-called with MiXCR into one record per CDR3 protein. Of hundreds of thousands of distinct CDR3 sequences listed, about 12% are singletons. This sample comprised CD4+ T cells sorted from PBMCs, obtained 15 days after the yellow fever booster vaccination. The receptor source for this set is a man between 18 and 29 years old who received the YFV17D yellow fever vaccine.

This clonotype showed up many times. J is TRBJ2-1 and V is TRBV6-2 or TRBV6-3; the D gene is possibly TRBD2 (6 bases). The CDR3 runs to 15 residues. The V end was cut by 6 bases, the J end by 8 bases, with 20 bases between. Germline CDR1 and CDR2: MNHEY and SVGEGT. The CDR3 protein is CASSLNPDWGDEQFF. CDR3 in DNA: TGTGCCAGCAGCTTGAATCCCGACTGGGGGGATGAGCAGTTCTTC.

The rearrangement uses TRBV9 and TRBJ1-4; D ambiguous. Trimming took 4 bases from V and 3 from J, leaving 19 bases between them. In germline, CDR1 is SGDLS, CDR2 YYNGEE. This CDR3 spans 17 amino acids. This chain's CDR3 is CASSPAGWYSSNEKLFF. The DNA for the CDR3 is TGTGCCAGCAGCCCAGCGGGGTGGTACAGTTCTAATGAAAAACTGTTTTTT.

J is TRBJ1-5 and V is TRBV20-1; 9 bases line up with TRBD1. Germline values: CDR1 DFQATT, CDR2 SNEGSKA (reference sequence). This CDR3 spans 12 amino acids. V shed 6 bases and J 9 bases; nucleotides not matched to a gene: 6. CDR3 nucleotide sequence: TGCAGTGCGCGGGACAGGGTGTCGCCCCAGCATTTT. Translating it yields CSARDRVSPQHF.

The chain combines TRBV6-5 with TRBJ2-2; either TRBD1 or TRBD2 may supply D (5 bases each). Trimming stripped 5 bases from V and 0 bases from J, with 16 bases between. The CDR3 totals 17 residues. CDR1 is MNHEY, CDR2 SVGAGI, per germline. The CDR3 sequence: CASSGPRGPANTGELFF. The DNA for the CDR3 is TGTGCCAGCAGTGGCCCTCGGGGACCGGCGAACACCGGGGAGCTGTTTTTT.

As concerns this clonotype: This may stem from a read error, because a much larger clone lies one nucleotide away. Written as DNA, the CDR3 is TGTGCCAGCAGTTTAGAGGGGGGACAGGACTACGAGCAGTACTTC. Translating it yields CASSLEGGQDYEQYF. The V gene is TRBV12-3 or TRBV12-4, the J gene TRBJ2-7, with TRBD1 matching 8 bases. The CDR3 consists of 15 residues. V trimming: 1 base; J trimming: 3 bases; junction bases outside the gene matches: 5.

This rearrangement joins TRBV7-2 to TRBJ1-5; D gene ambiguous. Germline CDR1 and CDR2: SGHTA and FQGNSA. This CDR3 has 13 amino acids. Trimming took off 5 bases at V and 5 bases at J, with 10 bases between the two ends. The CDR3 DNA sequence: TGTGCCAGCAGCCAGCGGGTCGATCAGCCCCAGCATTTT. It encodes CASSQRVDQPQHF.

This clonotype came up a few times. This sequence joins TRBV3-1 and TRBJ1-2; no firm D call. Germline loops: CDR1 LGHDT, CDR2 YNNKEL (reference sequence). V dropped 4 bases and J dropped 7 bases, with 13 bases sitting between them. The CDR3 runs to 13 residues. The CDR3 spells CASSRLRAGGYTF. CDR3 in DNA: TGTGCCAGCAGCCGGTTGAGGGCTGGTGGCTACACCTTC.

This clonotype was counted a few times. DNA of the CDR3: TGTGCCAGCAGCGATATTGGGGCCCCCCAAGAGACCCAGTACTTC. Protein: CASSDIGAPQETQYF. This rearrangement joins TRBV11-2 to TRBJ2-5; maybe TRBD1 (5 bases). Trimming cost V 5 bases and J 1 base, with 14 bases left between them. The germline CDR1 and CDR2 sequences are SGHAT and FQNNGV. This CDR3 spans 15 amino acids. Drawing the rest from reference TRBV11-2 and TRBJ2-5, the complete variable domain is EAGVAQSPRYKIIEKRQSVAFWCNPISGHATLYWYQQILGQGPKLLIQFQNNGVVDDSQLPKDRFSAERLKGVDSTLKIQPAKLEDSAVYLCASSDIGAPQETQYFGPGTRLLVL.

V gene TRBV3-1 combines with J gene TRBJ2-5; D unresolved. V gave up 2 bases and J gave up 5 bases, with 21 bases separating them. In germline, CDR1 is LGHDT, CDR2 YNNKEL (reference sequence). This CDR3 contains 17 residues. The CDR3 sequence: CASSQWTSAVSRETQYF. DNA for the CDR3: TGTGCCAGCAGCCAATGGACGTCCGCGGTGTCTCGGGAGACCCAGTACTTC.

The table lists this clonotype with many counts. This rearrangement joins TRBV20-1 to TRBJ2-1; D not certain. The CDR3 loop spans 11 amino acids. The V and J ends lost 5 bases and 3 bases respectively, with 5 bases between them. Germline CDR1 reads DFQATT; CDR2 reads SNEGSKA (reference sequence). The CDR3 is CSARSYNEQFF. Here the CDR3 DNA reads TGCAGTGCTCGAAGCTACAATGAGCAGTTCTTC.